This T cell receptor (beta chain) comes out of a study of Ad26.COV2.S vaccination and SARS-CoV-2 variants. As to treatment: 15 to 20 received Ad26.COV2.S at low or high dose, single or two shots; roughly 5 received placebo; per-sample allocation not given. Sampling occurred on day 63 after the first vaccine or placebo injection. Whoever gave the sample was an adult aged 18-55 years in Boston. An Ad26 vector carrying the Wuhan-strain SARS-CoV-2 spike served as the vaccine. Libraries were prepared by immunoSEQ multiplex PCR; TCRdb keeps only in-frame clonotypes and omits some of them. The sample contains about 350,000 clones, around 88% of which appear only once. The germline V gene has CDR1 SGHTA and CDR2 FQGNSA. The CDR3 sequence is 14 residues long. Trimming removed 1 base from V and 12 bases from J, with 15 bases in between.

The sequences come from peripheral blood, collected in a trial of Ad26.COV2.S vaccine versus placebo. The TCR comes from a person aged 18-60 years who received the Ad26.COV2.S COVID-19 vaccine or a placebo. This chain uses TRBV7-2 with TRBJ1-4, with D tentatively TRBD1 (5 bases). CDR3 nucleotides: TGTGCCAGCAGCTTAGTTCCGGGGGGGAAAGAACTGTTTTTT. It specifies CASSLVPGGKELFF.